These T cell receptor beta chains were read from a single sample in a study of OX40 agonist ivuxolimab in advanced cancers. Generated by immunoSEQ multiplex PCR, the TCRdb table keeps only in-frame clones and is missing some. The sample shows about 50,000 clones, around 80% of them seen only once. The specimen was CD4+ or CD8+ T cells sorted from blood, collected in a trial of the OX40 agonist ivuxolimab. The receptors come from an adult with an advanced solid tumor such as melanoma, head and neck, liver or kidney cancer. Each CDR3 is given without its conserved first and last residue. The order of the fields is V gene, J gene, CDR3 protein.

TRBV4-3	TRBJ1-2	ASSQDGGTYGYT
TRBV23-1	TRBJ2-7	ASSHPSGTLYYEQY
TRBV29-1	TRBJ1-1	SVLIVMNTEAF
TRBV5-1	TRBJ2-3	ASSPAGAGPDTQY
TRBV19	TRBJ1-2	ASSWTGGDGYT
TRBV18	TRBJ1-2	ASSPGGKGYGYT
TRBV19	TRBJ1-3	ASKLTGGGLGNTIY
TRBV27	TRBJ2-1	ASSLWLSPTYNEQF
TRBV7-8	TRBJ1-4	ASSRTGATNEKLF
TRBV25-1	TRBJ1-2	ASRPGGWKYGYT
TRBV18	TRBJ1-1	ASSPQGTGLTEAF
TRBV4-1	TRBJ1-1	ASSHPGAVYPEAF
TRBV14	TRBJ2-7	ASSHDRASSYEQY
TRBV11-2	TRBJ2-7	ASSQTGGQAPGQY
TRBV18	TRBJ1-2	ASSPLRRDHNYGYT
TRBV30	TRBJ2-5	AWSGTSLETQY
TRBV5-1	TRBJ1-2	ASSLGFEAYYGYT
TRBV2	TRBJ2-7	ASSTGTQAGEQY
TRBV19	TRBJ1-2	ASSPRSRGNYGYT
TRBV5-8	TRBJ2-1	ASSSRVEQF
TRBV5-4	TRBJ2-2	ASSLEASRDTGELF
TRBV28	TRBJ2-4	ASSPAAGLAKNIQY
TRBV11-1	TRBJ2-3	ASSFDRGRTDTQY
TRBV25-1	TRBJ1-1	ASRIGNTEAF
TRBV7-2	TRBJ2-4	ASSLGGGSKNIQY
TRBV7-6	TRBJ2-3	ASSSRLAGRGDTQY
TRBV6-6	TRBJ2-7	ASRGQGSYEQY
TRBV5-4	TRBJ2-2	ASSEGQGQSGELF
TRBV6-5	TRBJ1-2	ASSPRDRVQSYT
TRBV18	TRBJ2-2	ASSPFGRTGELF
TRBV6-6	TRBJ1-2	ASSQQVRPGYT
TRBV10-3	TRBJ2-7	AIRPGTGSSYEQY
TRBV5-5	TRBJ2-7	ASSRDRVAYEQY
TRBV2	TRBJ1-6	ASRVFEKDSPLH
TRBV18	TRBJ2-5	ASSPVPQETQY
TRBV6-5	TRBJ1-1	ASSSRGSRMNTEAF
TRBV19	TRBJ1-2	ASKLGLTNQAGYT
TRBV28	TRBJ2-1	ASCDTTYNEQF
TRBV19	TRBJ1-5	ASSIIPGLNSNQPQH
TRBV18	TRBJ2-6	ASSPQGGNGANVLT
TRBV7-9	TRBJ1-2	ASSLKLLLTGA
TRBV5-1	TRBJ2-7	ASSSSGTSGSYEQY
TRBV10-3	TRBJ2-1	AISVGRGDEQF